This T cell receptor (beta chain) was captured by sequencing in a study of blood T cell repertoires in COVID-19. About the research overall: COVID-19 samples collected from the United States, Italy and Spain covered acute and convalescent phases. PBMCs, B-cell-depleted T cells, or T cells were the source of the cDNA or gDNA that made up the material.

This CDR3 is 12 amino acids long. Germline V gene data show CDR1 as MDHEN and CDR2 as SYDVKM. The germline V and J ends were trimmed by 8 bases and 1 base, with 5 bases remaining between them. A single count supports this clone. As originally analysed: Cell counts per sample came from amplifying reference gene primers. Produced via immunoSEQ multiplex PCR; TCRdb's table is partial and in-frame only. The V and J calls and clone size were taken over from that table, and D and trimming were inferred from the DNA. The sample lists approximately 86,000 clones, around four fifths seen once, with nearly 3.5% in the top ten.

Sequencing input: peripheral blood. The chain links TRBV28 to TRBJ2-2; D remains ambiguous. This TCR was recovered from a man aged 45 to 65 with acute or convalescent COVID-19. The CDR3 DNA sequence: TGTGCCAGCCATAGGAACACCGGGGAGCTGTTTTTT. Translation: CASHRNTGELFF.